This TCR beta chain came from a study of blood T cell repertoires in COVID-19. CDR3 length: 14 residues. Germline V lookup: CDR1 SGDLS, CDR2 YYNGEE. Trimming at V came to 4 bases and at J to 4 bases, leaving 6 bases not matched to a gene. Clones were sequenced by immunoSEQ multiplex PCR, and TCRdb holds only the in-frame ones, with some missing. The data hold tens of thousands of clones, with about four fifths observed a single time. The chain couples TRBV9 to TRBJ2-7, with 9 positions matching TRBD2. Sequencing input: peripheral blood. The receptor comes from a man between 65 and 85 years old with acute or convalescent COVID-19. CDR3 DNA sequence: TGTGCCAGCAGCCCCTGGACTAGCGCGTACGAGCAGTACTTC. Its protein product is CASSPWTSAYEQYF. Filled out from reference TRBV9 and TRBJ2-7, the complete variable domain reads DSGVTQTPKHLITATGQRVTLRCSPRSGDLSVYWYQQSLDQGLQFLIQYYNGEERAKGNILERFSAQQFPDLHSELNLSSLELGDSALYFCASSPWTSAYEQYFGPGTRLTVT.